This T cell receptor beta chain was observed in a study of CD8 T cells in ankylosing spondylitis. Study-wide findings and caveats: Blood from ankylosing spondylitis patients appeared to carry a characteristic roughly 8-variant TCR beta motif. Earlier studies detected some motif variants in reactive arthritis synovial fluid and blood.

Only a few counts were recorded for this clonotype. What it recognizes is unknown. This CDR3 is built from 17 residues. Looked up from germline, CDR1 is SGHDN and CDR2 is FVKESK. Trimming cost V 1 base and J 4 bases; bases outside gene matches: 10. TCRdb reprocessed the 5' RACE reads via MiXCR and lists one record per CDR3 protein. The data show 450,000 to 550,000 distinct CDR3 sequences, about 5.4% seen once. This receptor was obtained from a male donor with ankylosing spondylitis. The V and J genes are TRBV14 and TRBJ2-3; 8 bases match TRBD2. Sequenced sample: blood, either unsorted or a sorted T cell fraction (not recorded which). This CDR3 is CASSQGYAGGSADTQYF. The CDR3 DNA reads as TGTGCCAGCAGCCAAGGGTATGCGGGGGGCAGCGCAGATACGCAGTATTTT.